Listed below are T cell receptor beta chains from one sample, sequenced in a study of T cell responses to AZD1222 COVID-19 vaccine. Profiled with immunoSEQ multiplex PCR; TCRdb holds only in-frame clones, not every one. In the table there are about 70,000 clones, about 85% of which are singletons. The input for sequencing was peripheral blood, taken on day 0 of AZD1222 vaccination. Every receptor here comes from an adult in good health. The CDR3 runs from the conserved cysteine through the conserved F or W. D genes are given only for firm matches. For some rows the clone size is stated as once, few or many, or as a class when expanded; others skip it.

-,TRBV9,TRBJ2-5,-,TGTGCCAGCAGCGCCCTTGGGGAGACCCAGTACTTC,CASSALGETQYF
-,TRBV14,TRBJ1-1,-,TGTGCCAGCAGCCAATTCAATGGGGCGAACACTGAAGCTTTCTTT,CASSQFNGANTEAFF
-,TRBV27,TRBJ2-5,-,TGTGCCAGCAGTTTATCGTGGGCAGCACAAGAGACCCAGTACTTC,CASSLSWAAQETQYF
TRBD2,TRBV6-1,TRBJ2-7,-,TGTGCCAGCAGTGGACTAGCGGGAGGCCCTGTCTACGAGCAGTACTTC,CASSGLAGGPVYEQYF
-,TRBV5-1,TRBJ1-2,once,TGCGCCAGCAGCGCCCCCTACCAGGGGCGGGGCTACACCTTC,CASSAPYQGRGYTF
TRBD1,TRBV5-4,TRBJ1-1,-,TGTGCCAGCAGCTTGCCGGGACAGGGGGCAAATCGGCACACTGAAGCTTTCTTT,CASSLPGQGANRHTEAFF
-,TRBV29-1,TRBJ1-1,few,TGCAGCGCGATAGGAAGGGGTCCCTCTGAAGCTTTCTTT,CSAIGRGPSEAFF
-,TRBV10-1,TRBJ2-2,-,TGCGCCAGCATGCGAGACTACGACACCGGGGAGCTGTTTTTT,CASMRDYDTGELFF
-,TRBV27,TRBJ1-5,-,TGTGCCAGCAGTTTATCAAACGACGGGGAAAGTCAGCCCCAGCATTTT,CASSLSNDGESQPQHF
-,TRBV25-1,TRBJ2-7,-,TGTGCCAGCAGCCCCCATCCGGGTAGGGGGAGGGCGGTCGAGCAGTACTTC,CASSPHPGRGRAVEQYF
TRBD1,TRBV12-5,TRBJ2-7,-,TGTGCTAGTGGTTTGGTCTCGACAGGGGCCCACGAGCAGTACTTC,CASGLVSTGAHEQYF
TRBD1,TRBV5-5,TRBJ2-1,-,TGTGCCAGCAGCCCGGGACAGGGGATAGAGCAGTTCTTC,CASSPGQGIEQFF
-,TRBV27,TRBJ2-7,-,TGTGCCAGCAGTTTAGTCCGCGGAACCTACGAGCAGTACTTC,CASSLVRGTYEQYF
-,TRBV6-5,TRBJ2-1,-,TGTGCCAGTCCGGAGGGTGAGCAGTTCTTC,CASPEGEQFF
TRBD1,TRBV25-1,TRBJ2-2,once,TGTGCCAGCAGAGCCGGGACAGGGTTCCTCGGGGAGCTGTTTTTT,CASRAGTGFLGELFF
-,TRBV25-1,TRBJ1-3,-,TGTGCCAGCAGTGAATCGTTGGGGTACTCTGGAAACACCATATATTTT,CASSESLGYSGNTIYF
TRBD2,TRBV6-1,TRBJ2-4,few,TGTGCCAGCAGTGAAGCACGGGGGGGCGGGTACATTCAGTACTTC,CASSEARGGGYIQYF
-,TRBV5-5,TRBJ2-7,-,TGTGCCAGCAGCTTGTCGTATTTTCCCAACGAGCAGTACTTC,CASSLSYFPNEQYF
-,TRBV9,TRBJ1-1,-,TGTGCCAGCAGCGTAGGGCAGGGCGGATTGAGGAGGACTGAAGCTTTCTTT,CASSVGQGGLRRTEAFF
TRBD1,TRBV7-6,TRBJ2-2,-,TGTGCCAGCAGCCCGGGACAGGGGGCCACCGGGGAGCTGTTTTTT,CASSPGQGATGELFF
-,TRBV29-1,TRBJ2-1,-,TGCAGCGTTGAAGACGCGGGGCGCCGATACAATGAGCAGTTCTTC,CSVEDAGRRYNEQFF
TRBD1,TRBV6-6,TRBJ1-6,-,TGTGCCAGCAGTTCGACAGGGGGCTTAGCGGCACCCCTCCACTTT,CASSSTGGLAAPLHF
-,TRBV24-1,TRBJ1-2,-,TGTGCCACCCCAGGGACCGAGAGGGCCGGCTACACCTTC,CATPGTERAGYTF
-,TRBV11-2,TRBJ1-4,-,TGTGCCAGCAGCTCAGGGTTGCGGGCTAATGAAAAACTGTTTTTT,CASSSGLRANEKLFF
-,TRBV2,TRBJ2-3,-,TGTGCCACCCGGAAGGACAGACAACTGGATACGCAGTATTTT,CATRKDRQLDTQYF
TRBD1,TRBV3-1/TRBV3-2,TRBJ2-5,-,TGTGCCAGCAGCCAAGTGAGGTCAGGGGGTTACTTTGAAGAGACCCAGTACTTC,CASSQVRSGGYFEETQYF
TRBD1,TRBV18,TRBJ2-7,many,TGTGCCAGCTCCTGGGGACAGGGGAAGTACGAGCAGTACTTC,CASSWGQGKYEQYF
-,TRBV6-2/TRBV6-3,TRBJ1-6,once,TGTGCCAGCAGTTATGAATATGAAGATTCACCCCTCCACTTT,CASSYEYEDSPLHF
-,TRBV6-5,TRBJ1-4,-,TGTGCCAGCAGTTTGGGCGAGCCGATTAATGAAAAACTGTTTTTT,CASSLGEPINEKLFF
TRBD2,TRBV5-4,TRBJ2-2,-,TGTGCCAGCAGCTTGGGCGGGAGGGCCGACACCGGGGAGCTGTTTTTT,CASSLGGRADTGELFF
-,TRBV11-2,TRBJ1-5,-,TGTGCCAGCATCTACCGGGACACTCGCACCAGTCTGCCAGCGCCCCAGCATTTT,CASIYRDTRTSLPAPQHF
-,TRBV5-4,TRBJ2-7,-,TGTGCCAGCAGCTTGTTAGGGGACGAGCAGTACTTC,CASSLLGDEQYF
-,TRBV19,TRBJ1-4,few,TGTGCCAGTAGTATAGGTGGAAGCTCTAATGAAAAACTGTTTTTT,CASSIGGSSNEKLFF
-,TRBV12-3/TRBV12-4,TRBJ1-1,-,TGTGCCAGCAGTTTACGTCTGAACACTGAAGCTTTCTTT,CASSLRLNTEAFF
-,TRBV5-1,TRBJ2-5,-,TGCGCCAGCAGCTTGGGCTCTATGGGGGGAGAGACCCAGTACTTC,CASSLGSMGGETQYF
TRBD1,TRBV10-2,TRBJ1-6,once,TGCGCCAGCAGTGTCCCTTCCACAGGGGTCGGGAATTCACCCCTCCACTTT,CASSVPSTGVGNSPLHF
-,TRBV5-4,TRBJ2-3,-,TGTGCCAGCAGCCAGATGGGGGCAAATACGCAGTATTTT,CASSQMGANTQYF
-,TRBV12-3/TRBV12-4,TRBJ1-5,once,TGTGCCAGCAGCCTGGGACCCCCGGGGCCCCAGCATTTT,CASSLGPPGPQHF
TRBD2,TRBV7-9,TRBJ2-1,-,TGTGCCAGCAGCTTAGTTGTCCTAGCGGGGGGGTTGACCTACAATGAGCAGTTCTTC,CASSLVVLAGGLTYNEQFF
-,TRBV2,TRBJ1-2,-,TGTGCCAGCACCAGGGGCCCTGGAGGCTACACCTTC,CASTRGPGGYTF
-,TRBV11-2,TRBJ1-1,-,TGTGCCAGCAGCCCCCCGGGGATGAACACTGAAGCTTTCTTT,CASSPPGMNTEAFF
-,TRBV2,TRBJ2-3,-,TGTGCCAGCAGTCCCCCTGGGGGGAGAGGCACAGATACGCAGTATTTT,CASSPPGGRGTDTQYF
TRBD2,TRBV10-3,TRBJ2-3,-,TGTGCCATCAATGGGGAGGGGGATACGCAGTATTTT,CAINGEGDTQYF
-,TRBV2,TRBJ2-7,-,TGTGCCAGCAGTGACGTCGGGTCTGTGGAGCAGTACTTC,CASSDVGSVEQYF
TRBD2,TRBV2,TRBJ2-1,-,TGTGCCAGCAGTTTCCTCGGCGGGGGGGGTAATGAGCAGTTCTTC,CASSFLGGGGNEQFF
-,TRBV5-4,TRBJ1-4,-,TGTGCCAGCAGCCAACAGGGTTTGGATGAAAAACTGTTTTTT,CASSQQGLDEKLFF
TRBD1,TRBV3-1/TRBV3-2,TRBJ2-7,-,TGTGCCAGCAGCCAAGTGGGACAGGGGTGGGAGCAGTACTTC,CASSQVGQGWEQYF